Each of the 26 T cell receptor beta chains below was sequenced from the same sample in a study of blood T cell repertoires in COVID-19. TCRdb's table, derived via immunoSEQ multiplex PCR, lists solely in-frame clones and lacks some. This table holds roughly 500,000 clones, 88% found once. The sequencing sample was made of PBMCs or T cells enriched from blood (not recorded which). Every receptor here comes from a woman between 55 and 75 years old who had recovered from COVID-19.

J is TRBJ1-4 and V is TRBV3-1 (or the pseudogene TRBV3-2); D unclear. CDR1 is LGHDT and CDR2 is YNNKEL in the germline V gene (reference sequence). This CDR3 region has 14 residues. V lost 0 bases to trimming and J lost 11 bases, with 13 bases between them. The CDR3, as DNA: TGTGCCAGCAGCCAAGAGGGAGCAGGAGGGAAACTGTTTTTT. It translates to CASSQEGAGGKLFF.

The rearrangement links TRBV6-2 or TRBV6-3 to TRBJ1-6, with TRBD1 matching over 7 bases. The J segment lost 12 bases and the V segment lost 0 bases, leaving 8 bases of the junction unmatched. The CDR3 consists of 15 residues. The germline V gene has CDR1 MNHEY and CDR2 SVGEGT. This CDR3 is CASSYSRKGTEPLHF. In DNA, the CDR3 is TGTGCCAGCAGTTACTCAAGGAAAGGGACAGAACCCCTCCACTTT.

This clone was seen once. V and J are TRBV5-1 and TRBJ2-3; 7 nucleotides agree with TRBD2. V shed 5 bases and J 3 bases; nucleotides not matched to a gene: 9. Germline loops: CDR1 SGHRS, CDR2 YFSETQ. CDR3 length: 15 amino acids. Here the CDR3 reads CASRQSGDLTDTQYF. The CDR3 coding sequence is TGCGCCAGCAGACAAAGCGGGGACTTAACAGATACGCAGTATTTT.

The chain employs TRBV19 and TRBJ2-2; TRBD2 might be the D (6 bases). Germline V gene sequence: CDR1 LNHDA, CDR2 SQIVND (reference sequence). The CDR3 sequence is 14 residues long. With 3 bases removed from V and 4 bases from J, the gap between germline ends came to 9 bases. CDR3 bases: TGTGCCAGTAGTATTCAGCGGGCCACCGGGGAGCTGTTTTTT. The encoded protein is CASSIQRATGELFF.

V gene TRBV24-1 combines with J gene TRBJ2-2; perhaps TRBD1 as D (6 bases). This CDR3 is built from 16 residues. Germline V gene sequence: CDR1 KGHDR, CDR2 SFDVKD. Trimming took off 3 bases at V and 6 bases at J, with 16 bases between the two ends. The CDR3: CATSDPRGEGAGELFF. The CDR3 DNA sequence: TGTGCCACCAGTGATCCGAGGGGAGAGGGGGCCGGGGAGCTGTTTTTT.

This sequence joins TRBV27 and TRBJ1-2, with D perhaps matching TRBD1 (6 bases). Germline V gene sequence: CDR1 MNHEY, CDR2 SMNVEV (reference sequence). Trimming pared 5 bases from V and 8 bases from J, leaving 15 bases between. This CDR3 is 13 amino acids long. The CDR3 sequence is CASSTTTGTGYTF. CDR3 coding DNA: TGTGCCAGCAGTACCACGACAGGTACAGGCTACACCTTC.

This chain links TRBV30 with TRBJ2-2; maybe TRBD1 (5 bases). The CDR3 totals 13 residues. V lost 4 bases to trimming and J lost 4 bases, with 10 bases between them. The V gene's germline CDR1 is GTSNPN and CDR2 SVGIG (reference sequence). The CDR3 reads CAWTGSSTGELFF. The DNA of the CDR3 is TGTGCCTGGACAGGGTCAAGCACCGGGGAGCTGTTTTTT.

The genes are TRBV7-2 and TRBJ1-1; possible D gene TRBD1, 6 bases. The CDR3 extends over 12 amino acids. V was trimmed by 4 bases and J by 10 bases, leaving 13 bases between them. From germline, CDR1 is SGHTA and CDR2 FQGNSA. DNA of the CDR3: TGTGCCAGCAGCTCGGGACATCCAGGAGCTTTCTTT. Amino acid sequence: CASSSGHPGAFF.

V usage is TRBV10-3 and J usage is TRBJ2-3; 8 nucleotides match TRBD2. The germline CDR1 and CDR2 sequences are ENHRY and SYGVKD. This CDR3 spans 13 amino acids. With V trimmed by 11 bases and J by 2 bases, 6 bases remained unmatched. The CDR3 region has the DNA TGTGCCTCGGCGGGGGGCTCCACAGATACGCAGTATTTT. This sequence encodes CASAGGSTDTQYF.

The chain carries TRBV5-4 and TRBJ2-5, with 15 bases aligning to TRBD2. V dropped 4 bases and J dropped 1; count of bases not matched to a gene: 5. CDR3 length: 17 amino acids. Germline lookup yields CDR1 SGHNT and CDR2 YYREEE (reference sequence). The CDR3 DNA is TGTGCCAGCAGCCGGGGACTAGCGGGGGGTATCCAAGAGACCCAGTACTTC. Protein product: CASSRGLAGGIQETQYF.

V gene TRBV6-4 combines with J gene TRBJ2-3, with 13 bases lining up with TRBD2. V was clipped by 5 bases and J by 7 bases; unmatched bases: 6. Looked up from germline, CDR1 is MRHNA and CDR2 is SNTAGT. The length of the CDR3 is 15 residues. CDR3 sequence (DNA): TGTGCCAGCAGTCGACTAGCGGGGGGTTTGTATACGCAGTATTTT. It encodes CASSRLAGGLYTQYF.

In DNA, the CDR3 is TGTGCCAGCAGCCTCAGACAGGGCGGGATCAATGAGCAGTTCTTC. It codes for CASSLRQGGINEQFF. The rearrangement links TRBV11-3 to TRBJ2-1, with a possible D match to TRBD1 (7 bases). Germline V lookup: CDR1 SGHNT, CDR2 YENEEA. Trimming stripped 5 bases from V and 6 bases from J, with 17 bases between. The CDR3 is 15 residues long.

V is TRBV9 and J is TRBJ1-3; 8 nucleotides line up with TRBD1. This CDR3 is built from 18 residues. The germline gives CDR1 SGDLS, CDR2 YYNGEE. Trimming took 0 bases from V and 4 from J; bases not matched to a gene: 12. The CDR3 sequence is CASSVDGDRKVAGNTIYF. The CDR3 nucleotides read TGTGCCAGCAGCGTAGATGGGGACAGGAAGGTGGCCGGAAACACCATATATTTT. Based on the CDR3 plus reference TRBV9 and TRBJ1-3, the full variable domain is DSGVTQTPKHLITATGQRVTLRCSPRSGDLSVYWYQQSLDQGLQFLIQYYNGEERAKGNILERFSAQQFPDLHSELNLSSLELGDSALYFCASSVDGDRKVAGNTIYFGEGSWLTVV.

The chain has TRBV29-1 and TRBJ2-7; TRBD2 aligns across 13 bases. Germline V gives CDR1 SQVTM, CDR2 ANQGSEA. With 5 bases clipped from V and 5 bases from J, the junction kept 6 bases outside the gene matches. The CDR3 is made up of 14 amino acids. The CDR3 here is CSVLWTSGGHEQYF. The DNA of the CDR3 is TGCAGCGTTCTCTGGACTAGCGGGGGCCACGAGCAGTACTTC.

This clone appeared once. The chain uses TRBV5-4 and TRBJ1-2, with D perhaps TRBD1 (5 bases). The germline CDR1 and CDR2 sequences are SGHNT and YYREEE (reference sequence). The CDR3 has 15 amino acids. Trimming cost V 4 bases and J 2 bases, with 15 bases left between them. The CDR3 DNA is TGTGCCAGCAGCACCCGGATAGGGGTAAACTATGGCTACACCTTC. Translating it yields CASSTRIGVNYGYTF.

The V call is TRBV6-5, the J call TRBJ2-3; D remains unclear. CDR1 and CDR2 from the germline V gene are MNHEY and SVGAGI. V shed 7 bases and J shed 0 bases, with 5 bases lying between them. The CDR3 covers 12 residues. The CDR3 region is CASTGSTDTQYF. Written as DNA, the CDR3 is TGTGCCAGCACCGGGAGCACAGATACGCAGTATTTT.

V and J are TRBV6-5 and TRBJ1-5; a possible D gene is TRBD1 (6 bases). Trimming left V 7 bases short and J 4 bases short, with 14 bases between. Germline V gene data show CDR1 as MNHEY and CDR2 as SVGAGI. This CDR3 is built from 14 residues. This CDR3 reads CASINRDSNQPQHF. The CDR3 nucleotides are TGTGCCAGCATCAACAGGGATTCGAATCAGCCCCAGCATTTT.

V and J are TRBV12-5 and TRBJ2-4; 8 bases agree with TRBD1. The germline CDR1 and CDR2 sequences are LGHNT and FRNRAP. The trim removed 5 bases at V and 0 bases at J, leaving 3 bases unmatched. The CDR3 is 15 residues long. The CDR3 loop reads CASGRTGLAKNIQYF. The CDR3 DNA sequence: TGTGCTAGTGGTAGGACAGGGCTAGCCAAAAACATTCAGTACTTC.

The chain is built from TRBV19 and TRBJ2-3; 11 bases map to TRBD1. The length of the CDR3 is 16 residues. The V gene's germline CDR1 is LNHDA and CDR2 SQIVND (reference sequence). Germline trimming cut 3 bases from V and 5 bases from J; bases unmatched to any gene: 7. The DNA of the CDR3 is TGTGCCAGTAGTATGGGAGGACAGGGGGCGAAAGATACGCAGTATTTT. It yields the protein CASSMGGQGAKDTQYF.

V gene TRBV6-2 or TRBV6-3 combines with J gene TRBJ2-7; D unclear. V shed 2 bases and J shed 4 bases, with 9 bases lying between them. CDR1 is MNHEY, CDR2 SVGEGT, per germline. This CDR3 has 13 amino acids. As DNA, the CDR3 is TGTGCCAGCAGTTACCTCGGGTCATACGAGCAGTACTTC. Translation gives CASSYLGSYEQYF.

J is TRBJ1-3 and V is TRBV7-8; 9 nucleotides agree with TRBD1. The CDR3 runs to 18 residues. Germline V gene lookup returns CDR1 SGHVS and CDR2 FQNEAQ. Trimming removed 0 bases from V and 4 bases from J; junction bases left unmatched: 10. CDR3 loop: CASSLARVGQGHGNTIYF. The CDR3 coding sequence is TGTGCCAGCAGCTTAGCTAGGGTCGGACAGGGGCACGGAAACACCATATATTTT.

The genes are TRBV7-9 and TRBJ2-7; D is unresolved. The germline V and J ends were trimmed by 6 bases and 0 bases, with 15 bases remaining between them. Germline-derived CDR1 and CDR2 are SEHNR and FQNEAQ (reference sequence). There are 15 residues in the CDR3. CDR3 in amino acids: CASSHGPLPSYEQYF. Written as DNA, the CDR3 is TGTGCCAGCAGTCACGGTCCTCTACCCTCCTACGAGCAGTACTTC.

In the case of this clone: The same CDR3 also results from other DNA sequences found in this sample. The CDR3: CASSLDTMNTEAFF. The CDR3 region has the DNA TGCGCCAGCAGCTTAGACACCATGAACACTGAAGCTTTCTTT. V and J are TRBV5-1 and TRBJ1-1, with D hard to call. V was shortened by 2 bases and J by 0 bases, with 8 bases between the two germline ends. This CDR3 is built from 14 residues. Germline-derived CDR1 and CDR2 are SGHRS and YFSETQ.

The gene calls are TRBV7-2 and TRBJ2-7; D call uncertain. V was pared by 0 bases and J by 6 bases, with 9 bases between. Germline V gene sequence: CDR1 SGHTA, CDR2 FQGNSA. This CDR3 region has 13 residues. The CDR3 DNA follows: TGTGCCAGCAGCTTAGCCTCGGGTCTCGAGCAGTACTTC. Translating gives CASSLASGLEQYF.

The chain links TRBV7-2 to TRBJ1-1; a weak D match, TRBD1 (6 bases). With 4 bases removed from V and 4 bases from J, the gap between germline ends came to 10 bases. The germline gives CDR1 SGHTA, CDR2 FQGNSA. This CDR3 spans 13 amino acids. Written as DNA, the CDR3 is TGTGCCAGCAGCTCGAGGGGGTTCACTGAAGCTTTCTTT. Protein sequence: CASSSRGFTEAFF.

The chain links TRBV3-1 (or the pseudogene TRBV3-2) to TRBJ1-1; TRBD1 aligns across 8 bases. J gave up 9 bases and V 4 bases, and 4 bases lay outside the gene matches. CDR3 size: 12 residues. From germline, CDR1 is LGHDT and CDR2 YNNKEL (reference sequence). CDR3 protein: CASSRGQGKAFF. The CDR3 coding sequence is TGTGCCAGCAGCCGCGGACAGGGAAAAGCTTTCTTT.